These 6 T cell receptor beta chains share one sample of origin, sequenced in a study of response to subunit inactivated influenza vaccine. TCRdb re-called the RT-PCR reads through MiXCR, storing one row per CDR3 protein. The sample records just over 300,000 distinct CDR3 sequences, less than 25% being singletons. The sequencing here drew on PBMCs from blood, taken 21 months after vaccination. The receptors here all came from a man in his fifties or sixties who received an inactivated influenza vaccine.

This clonotype has more than one count but fewer than ten. This CDR3 reads CASSPQLLPYEQYF. In DNA form, the CDR3 reads TGTGCCAGCAGCCCCCAGCTCTTACCCTACGAGCAGTACTTC. The V call is TRBV7-2, the J call TRBJ2-7; D unclear. Trimming cost V 5 bases and J 2 bases, with 13 bases left between them. The CDR3 length is 14 residues. Germline V gene sequence: CDR1 SGHTA, CDR2 FQGNSA. Together with reference TRBV7-2 and TRBJ2-7, the CDR3 gives the full variable domain: GAGVSQSPSNKVTEKGKDVELRCDPISGHTALYWYRQSLGQGLEFLIYFQGNSAPDKSGLPSDRFSAERTGGSVSTLTIQRTQQEDSAVYLCASSPQLLPYEQYFGPGTRLTVT.

V and J are TRBV20-1 and TRBJ1-6, with 12 nucleotides matching TRBD1. CDR3 length equals 16 residues. Germline V gene data show CDR1 as DFQATT and CDR2 as SNEGSKA (reference sequence). The junction had 8 bases not matched to a gene; V was cut back by 2 bases and J by 9 bases. CDR3 region: CSARTPGQGAFSPLHF. The CDR3 coding sequence is TGCAGTGCTAGAACTCCGGGACAGGGGGCATTTTCACCCCTCCACTTT.

This clonotype was observed a few times. The V and J genes are TRBV5-1 and TRBJ2-3; 14 bases fit TRBD2. Germline loops: CDR1 SGHRS, CDR2 YFSETQ. The CDR3 has 17 amino acids. The ends lost 3 bases at V and 4 bases at J; junction bases unmatched: 7. CDR3 amino acids: CASSWTSGRQGSDTQYF. For the CDR3, the DNA is TGCGCCAGCAGCTGGACTAGCGGGAGGCAGGGGTCAGATACGCAGTATTTT.

This clonotype came up many times. The chain joins TRBV12-3 or TRBV12-4 to TRBJ1-3; weak D call: TRBD1 (5 bases). With 8 bases removed from V and 0 bases from J, the gap between germline ends came to 11 bases. The CDR3 runs 14 residues. The CDR3 here is CASGDSFSGNTIYF. CDR3 coding DNA: TGTGCCAGCGGCGACAGCTTCTCTGGAAACACCATATATTTT.

The chain has TRBV29-1 and TRBJ2-7; a possible D gene is TRBD2 (5 bases). CDR3 length: 11 residues. CDR1 and CDR2 from the germline V gene are SQVTM and ANQGSEA. V lost 4 bases and J 3 bases, leaving 7 bases between the germline ends. The CDR3 DNA reads TGCAGCGTTGCCAGCGGCTACGAGCAGTACTTC. Its translation: CSVASGYEQYF.

At least ten counts were recorded for this clonotype. The rearrangement joins TRBV19 to TRBJ2-6; the D is unclear. The CDR3 is made up of 13 amino acids. Germline CDR1 reads LNHDA; CDR2 reads SQIVND (reference sequence). V lost 8 bases, J lost 2 bases, and 7 bases lay in between. The DNA of the CDR3 is TGTGCCAGTGGTGTTACTGGGGCCAACGTCCTGACTTTC. It encodes CASGVTGANVLTF.